Below are 19 T cell receptor beta chains sequenced from a single sample in a study of OX40 agonist ivuxolimab in advanced cancers. Generated by immunoSEQ multiplex PCR, the TCRdb table keeps only in-frame clones and is missing some. Altogether tens of thousands of clones are present, roughly 79% being singletons, with the ten largest covering about 6.4%. This specimen consisted of CD4+ or CD8+ T cells sorted from blood, obtained in a trial of the OX40 agonist ivuxolimab. The receptors were sampled from an adult with an advanced solid tumor such as melanoma, head and neck, liver or kidney cancer.

The genes are TRBV28 and TRBJ2-2; D uncertain. The V gene lost 5 bases and the J gene lost 4 bases, with 5 bases spanning the gap. Germline V gene lookup returns CDR1 MDHEN and CDR2 SYDVKM. The CDR3 spans 12 residues. The CDR3 DNA reads TGTGCCAGCAGTAGGATCACCGGGGAGCTGTTTTTT. Translation gives CASSRITGELFF.

This sequence joins TRBV10-3 and TRBJ1-1; 8 bases agree with TRBD1. V shed 7 bases, J shed 1 base, and the junction held 2 bases outside the gene matches. The CDR3 is made up of 13 amino acids. CDR1 ENHRY and CDR2 SYGVKD come from the germline V gene. The CDR3 region has the DNA TGTGCCATCAATGGACAGGGGAACACTGAAGCTTTCTTT. Its translation is CAINGQGNTEAFF.

This clone was picked up a small number of times. The V and J genes are TRBV7-8 and TRBJ2-7; D perhaps matches TRBD1 (6 bases). CDR1 SGHVS and CDR2 FQNEAQ come from the germline V gene. CDR3 size: 14 residues. Trimming took off 1 base at V and 2 bases at J, with 9 bases between the two ends. CDR3 in DNA: TGTGCCAGCAGCTTAGAGCGGACAGCCTACGAGCAGTACTTC. Its translation: CASSLERTAYEQYF.

The chain links TRBV27 to TRBJ1-1, with D possibly being TRBD1 (5 bases). CDR3 length: 14 amino acids. Germline-derived CDR1 and CDR2 are MNHEY and SMNVEV (reference sequence). Trimming took off 4 bases at V and 1 base at J, with 10 bases between the two ends. Written as DNA, the CDR3 is TGTGCCAGCAGTTGGGCAGGGTCGAACACTGAAGCTTTCTTT. It translates to CASSWAGSNTEAFF.

The gene calls are TRBV9 and TRBJ2-1, with a possible D match to TRBD1 (5 bases). Germline CDR1 SGDLS, CDR2 YYNGEE. The CDR3 contains 12 residues. The ends were cut back, 2 bases at V and 7 bases at J, with 7 bases in the middle. The CDR3 DNA follows: TGTGCCAGCAGCGTGACAGAGAATGAGCAGTTCTTC. It encodes CASSVTENEQFF.

This sequence joins TRBV6-1 and TRBJ2-7; TRBD1 aligns across 7 bases. The trim removed 2 bases at V and 7 bases at J, leaving 8 bases unmatched. The CDR3 has 14 residues. Germline V gene data show CDR1 as MNHNS and CDR2 as SASEGT. The chain's CDR3 is CASSESQGVDEQYV. In DNA, the CDR3 is TGTGCCAGCAGTGAATCCCAGGGGGTAGATGAGCAGTACGTC.

V is TRBV6-1 and J is TRBJ1-1, with D hard to call. CDR3 length equals 15 residues. The V and J ends lost 0 bases and 0 bases respectively, with 8 bases between them. The germline V gene has CDR1 MNHNS and CDR2 SASEGT. The CDR3 sequence: CASSEAFRLNTEAFF. The CDR3 bases are TGTGCCAGCAGTGAAGCTTTTCGGCTGAACACTGAAGCTTTCTTT.

The J gene is TRBJ2-7, the V gene TRBV28, with 8 bases matching TRBD1. Germline values: CDR1 MDHEN, CDR2 SYDVKM. The CDR3 spans 14 residues. J gave up 2 bases and V 6 bases, and 6 bases lay outside the gene matches. CDR3 DNA: TGTGCCAGCAGGTCCGGACAGGGAACCTACGAGCAGTACTTC. Translation gives CASRSGQGTYEQYF.

This rearrangement joins TRBV19 to TRBJ2-7; perhaps D is TRBD1 or TRBD2 (5 bases each). Per the germline V gene, CDR1 is LNHDA and CDR2 is SQIVND (reference sequence). This CDR3 comprises 14 residues. The V end lost 11 bases, the J end lost 0 bases, and 17 bases lay between the germline ends. The CDR3 sequence is CASAPGGGSYEQYF. As DNA, the CDR3 is TGTGCCTCGGCCCCCGGTGGGGGCTCCTACGAGCAGTACTTC.

This clone is termed medium-sized. The rearrangement joins TRBV28 to TRBJ1-2; D call uncertain. The germline V gene encodes CDR1 MDHEN and CDR2 SYDVKM. CDR3 length: 14 residues. V was trimmed by 1 base and J by 3 bases, leaving 9 bases between them. CDR3 nucleotides: TGTGCCAGCAGTTTATCTGGTCAATACTATGGCTACACCTTC. Translation gives CASSLSGQYYGYTF.

This chain links TRBV4-2 with TRBJ2-1; D is perhaps TRBD2 (5 bases). The CDR3 totals 12 residues. V gave up 1 base and J gave up 9 bases, with 7 bases separating them. Germline V CDR1 and CDR2: LGHNA, YNFKEQ. This CDR3 reads CASSQGTFEQFF. The CDR3 coding sequence is TGTGCCAGCAGCCAAGGGACTTTTGAGCAGTTCTTC.

The chain is built from TRBV2 and TRBJ2-3; tentative D call: TRBD1 (7 bases). Trimming removed 10 bases at V and 0 bases at J, with 14 bases between. This CDR3 is 14 amino acids long. CDR1 and CDR2 from the germline V gene are SNHLY and FYNNEI. This CDR3 is CATIQGTSTDTQYF. The CDR3 DNA sequence: TGTGCCACCATACAGGGGACTAGCACAGATACGCAGTATTTT.

The V and J genes are TRBV7-9 and TRBJ1-2, with 7 bases fitting TRBD1. J gave up 4 bases and V 9 bases, and 8 bases lay outside the gene matches. Germline-derived CDR1 and CDR2 are SEHNR and FQNEAQ (reference sequence). This CDR3 has 13 amino acids. The CDR3 protein is CASGDRATYGYTF. The CDR3 DNA reads TGTGCCAGTGGTGACAGGGCGACCTATGGCTACACCTTC.

The table lists this clone with a count of one. The rearrangement links TRBV27 to TRBJ2-1, with 10 nucleotides matching TRBD1. Germline V gene data show CDR1 as MNHEY and CDR2 as SMNVEV (reference sequence). The CDR3 totals 17 residues. Germline trimming cut 8 bases from V and 4 bases from J; bases unmatched to any gene: 14. CDR3 sequence: CASCRQGAQARYNEQFF. For the CDR3, the DNA is TGTGCCAGCTGTCGACAGGGGGCGCAGGCTAGGTACAATGAGCAGTTCTTC.

This rearrangement joins TRBV5-4 to TRBJ1-1; 8 bases map to TRBD1. Germline lookup yields CDR1 SGHNT and CDR2 YYREEE (reference sequence). With 2 bases clipped from V and 6 bases from J, the junction kept 3 bases outside the gene matches. This CDR3 comprises 13 residues. The CDR3 DNA sequence: TGTGCCAGCAGCTTCCAGGGGGCCCCTGAAGCTTTCTTT. This sequence encodes CASSFQGAPEAFF. The full variable domain, with the rest looked up from reference TRBV5-4 and TRBJ1-1, is ETGVTQSPTHLIKTRGQQVTLRCSSQSGHNTVSWYQQALGQGPQFIFQYYREEENGRGNFPPRFSGLQFPNYSSELNVNALELDDSALYLCASSFQGAPEAFFGQGTRLTVV.

This chain joins TRBV11-2 and TRBJ2-1; 8 bases agree with TRBD2. CDR1 SGHAT and CDR2 FQNNGV come from the germline V gene. The trim removed 3 bases at V and 8 bases at J, leaving 15 bases unmatched. The CDR3 length is 17 residues. CDR3 loop: CASSLGSPGLGDDEQFF. The CDR3 coding sequence is TGTGCCAGCAGCTTGGGGTCACCGGGACTAGGAGACGATGAGCAGTTCTTC.

This rearrangement joins TRBV14 to TRBJ1-1, with D maybe TRBD1 (5 bases). The CDR3 contains 16 residues. V was trimmed by 4 bases and J by 4 bases, leaving 19 bases between them. Germline lookup yields CDR1 SGHDN and CDR2 FVKESK. The CDR3 reads CASSRSRGMTATEAFF. CDR3 sequence (DNA): TGTGCCAGCAGCCGTAGTCGCGGCATGACAGCCACTGAAGCTTTCTTT.

V gene TRBV6-5 combines with J gene TRBJ1-2; D remains ambiguous. From germline, CDR1 is MNHEY and CDR2 SVGAGI. This CDR3 contains 15 residues. The germline V and J ends were trimmed by 2 bases and 1 base, with 11 bases remaining between them. In DNA form, the CDR3 reads TGTGCCAGCAGTTACGGCTTCGGGGTTAACTATGGCTACACCTTC. It specifies CASSYGFGVNYGYTF.

The J gene is TRBJ2-7, the V gene TRBV5-4; D not resolved. CDR3 size: 14 residues. The germline gives CDR1 SGHNT, CDR2 YYREEE (reference sequence). Trimming left V 1 base short and J 1 base short, with 9 bases between. CDR3 bases: TGTGCCAGCAGCTTGTGGCAGACGTCCTACGAGCAGTACGTC. Translation: CASSLWQTSYEQYV.